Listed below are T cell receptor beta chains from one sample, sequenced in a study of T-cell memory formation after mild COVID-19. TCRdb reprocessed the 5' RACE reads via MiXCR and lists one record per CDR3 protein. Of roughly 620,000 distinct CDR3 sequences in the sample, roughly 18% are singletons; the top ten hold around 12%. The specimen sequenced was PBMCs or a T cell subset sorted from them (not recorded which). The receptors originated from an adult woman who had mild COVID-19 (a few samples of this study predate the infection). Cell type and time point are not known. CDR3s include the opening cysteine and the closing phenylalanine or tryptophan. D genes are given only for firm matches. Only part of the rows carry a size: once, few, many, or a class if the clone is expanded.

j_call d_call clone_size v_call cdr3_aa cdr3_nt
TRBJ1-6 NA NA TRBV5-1 CASSLLGRGNYNSPLHF TGCGCCAGCAGCTTGTTAGGGAGGGGCAACTATAATTCACCCCTCCACTTT
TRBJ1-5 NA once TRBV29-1 CSVARGGNQPQHF TGCAGCGTTGCCAGAGGGGGCAATCAGCCCCAGCATTTT
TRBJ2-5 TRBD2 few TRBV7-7 CASSPWTSGWETQYF TGTGCCAGCAGCCCATGGACTAGCGGGTGGGAGACCCAGTACTTC
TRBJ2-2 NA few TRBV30 CAWSVIRYTGELFF TGTGCCTGGAGTGTAATCCGATACACCGGGGAGCTGTTTTTT
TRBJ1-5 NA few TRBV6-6 CASTYGQGRTYQPQHF TGTGCCAGCACCTACGGCCAGGGACGAACCTATCAGCCCCAGCATTTT
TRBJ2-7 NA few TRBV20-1 CSARVTGRYSYEQYF TGCAGTGCTAGAGTTACAGGACGGTACTCCTACGAGCAGTACTTC
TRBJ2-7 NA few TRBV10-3 CAIGDKWGLEQYF TGTGCCATCGGAGATAAGTGGGGACTCGAGCAGTACTTC
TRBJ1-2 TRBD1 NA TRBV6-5 CASRPLRGSDYGYTF TGTGCCAGCAGGCCTCTCAGGGGGAGTGACTATGGCTACACCTTC
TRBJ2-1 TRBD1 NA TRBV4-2 CASSRAVQDRVYNEQFF TGTGCCAGCAGCCGGGCAGTGCAGGACAGGGTGTACAATGAGCAGTTCTTC
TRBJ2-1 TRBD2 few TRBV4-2 CASSLGTSGRPYNEQFF TGTGCCAGCAGCCTAGGGACTAGCGGGAGACCCTACAATGAGCAGTTCTTC
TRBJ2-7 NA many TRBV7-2 CASSLYHGTRHYEQYF TGTGCCAGCAGCTTATACCACGGGACTCGTCACTACGAGCAGTACTTC